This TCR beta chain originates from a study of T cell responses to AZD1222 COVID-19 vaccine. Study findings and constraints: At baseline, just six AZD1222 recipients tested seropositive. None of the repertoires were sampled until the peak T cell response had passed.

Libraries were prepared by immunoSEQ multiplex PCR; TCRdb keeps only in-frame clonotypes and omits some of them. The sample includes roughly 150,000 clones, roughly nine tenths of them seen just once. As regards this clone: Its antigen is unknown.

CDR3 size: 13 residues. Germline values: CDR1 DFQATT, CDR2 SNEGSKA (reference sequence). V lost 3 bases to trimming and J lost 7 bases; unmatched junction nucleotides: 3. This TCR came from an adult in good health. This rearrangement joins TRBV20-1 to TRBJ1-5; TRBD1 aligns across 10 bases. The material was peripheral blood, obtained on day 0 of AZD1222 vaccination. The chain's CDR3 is CSASMTGGQPQHF. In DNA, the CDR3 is TGCAGTGCTAGTATGACAGGGGGCCAGCCCCAGCATTTT.